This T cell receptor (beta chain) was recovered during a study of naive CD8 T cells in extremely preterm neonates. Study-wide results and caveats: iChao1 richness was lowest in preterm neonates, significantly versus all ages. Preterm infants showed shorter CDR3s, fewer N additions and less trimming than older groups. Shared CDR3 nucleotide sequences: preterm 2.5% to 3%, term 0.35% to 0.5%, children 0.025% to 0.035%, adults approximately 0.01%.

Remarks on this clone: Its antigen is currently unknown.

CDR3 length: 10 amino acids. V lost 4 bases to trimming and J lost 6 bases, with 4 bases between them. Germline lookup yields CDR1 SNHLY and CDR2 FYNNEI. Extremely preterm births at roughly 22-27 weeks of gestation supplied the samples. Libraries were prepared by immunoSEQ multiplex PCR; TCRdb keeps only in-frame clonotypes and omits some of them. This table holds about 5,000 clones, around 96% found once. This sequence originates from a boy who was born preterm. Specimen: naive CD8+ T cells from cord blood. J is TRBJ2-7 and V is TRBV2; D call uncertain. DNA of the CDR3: TGTGCCAGCAGTGGGCGCGAGCAGTACTTC. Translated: CASSGREQYF.